This TCR beta chain was recorded in a study of T cell repertoires in cytomegalovirus infection. Study-level background: Public TCR beta signatures were indicative of both CMV infection and a matching HLA type.

This clonotype has only a few counts. Its target is unknown. This CDR3 spans 16 amino acids. The V segment lost 5 bases and the J segment 0 bases; nucleotides outside the gene matches: 5. Germline V gives CDR1 SGHVS, CDR2 FQNEAQ. The study, taken as a whole, reports: Ex vivo, HLA-C-restricted CMV-specific TCR beta clonotypes prevailed over the rest of the response. Of the TCR beta families, the public ones yielded a cumulative frequency that identified carriers of CMV plus the relevant HLA.

In TCRdb, the reads were re-called with MiXCR into one record per CDR3 protein. Found here are approximately 500,000 distinct CDR3 sequences, 16% of them singletons; the top ten hold 24%. The chain employs TRBV7-8 and TRBJ2-3, with 10 bases matching TRBD2. Sequencing was carried out using CD8+ T cells from PBMCs. This clonotype was sampled from a human donor in good health (CMV status not recorded). Some clones in this sample may be carry-over from other donors' samples. Here the CDR3 reads CASSAPLAGSTDTQYF. Here the CDR3 DNA reads TGTGCCAGCAGCGCCCCACTAGCGGGGAGCACAGATACGCAGTATTTT.